This T cell receptor (beta chain) was found in a study of regulatory T cells in long-lasting Graves disease. Notes on the study in general: Persistent disease was characterized by preferential usage of TRBV28, TRBJ1-2 and TRBJ2-5.

The time point denotes: persistent/refractory GD, antithyroid drugs over 5 years with positive TRAb. The TCR library was made from RNA extracted from PBMCs. Arm-PCR of CDR3 regions and iRepertoire HTBI primers were used to build TCR beta libraries. TCRdb independently ran MiXCR on the multiplex PCR reads; one entry per CDR3 protein. This sample carries about 400,000 distinct CDR3 sequences, roughly 20% of them seen once, and the ten largest clones take around 21%. This clonotype was seen at least ten times. As yet, its antigen is unknown. Looked up from germline, CDR1 is LGHNT and CDR2 is FRNRAP. Unmatched junction bases numbered 2, after V lost 5 bases and J lost 6 bases. The CDR3 loop spans 13 amino acids.

The clonotype was recovered from a female donor with Graves disease. J is TRBJ1-4 and V is TRBV12-5; 8 bases are a match to TRBD1. The specimen comprised peripheral blood mononuclear cells (PBMCs), sampled when the disease was refractory, from a patient treated with antithyroid drugs. The CDR3 loop reads CASGQQGDEKLFF. As DNA, the CDR3 is TGTGCTAGTGGTCAACAGGGGGATGAAAAACTGTTTTTT.